One and the same sample provided the 27 T cell receptor beta chains below, sequenced in a study of control samples from healthy donors and cancer patients (dated by TCRdb to about 2020). To prepare the library, the immunoSEQ multiplex PCR assay was applied. Sourced from immuneACCESS, this table was stored by TCRdb with only in-frame sequences that have V and J called. A share of the clones is absent; for the studies checked, an unresolved V gene accounts for under half, and the remainder has no known explanation. In this sample the table shows 130,000 to 150,000 clones, just under 95% of which occur a single time. The leading ten clones occupy around 11% of the sample. The specimen sequenced was blood. These receptors all come from a man between 25 and 39 years old in good health.

The chain links TRBV5-4 to TRBJ2-1; D unclear. This CDR3 has 15 amino acids. In germline, CDR1 is SGHNT, CDR2 YYREEE (reference sequence). The V end was cut by 4 bases, the J end by 0 bases, with 11 bases between. The CDR3 DNA reads as TGTGCCAGCAGCCCTTTGGCAGGCTCCTACAATGAGCAGTTCTTC. Protein sequence: CASSPLAGSYNEQFF.

The chain uses TRBV2 and TRBJ1-2, with D unclear. The V and J ends lost 7 bases and 4 bases respectively, with 13 bases between them. Germline CDR1 is SNHLY and CDR2 is FYNNEI. The CDR3 sequence is 13 residues long. The CDR3 DNA sequence: TGTGCCAGCACCCTCAAGGACGTCTATGGCTACACCTTC. It codes for CASTLKDVYGYTF. Complete variable domain (other parts from reference TRBV2 and TRBJ1-2): EPEVTQTPSHQVTQMGQEVILRCVPISNHLYFYWYRQILGQKVEFLVSFYNNEISEKSEIFDDQFSVERPDGSNFTLKIRSTKLEDSAMYFCASTLKDVYGYTFGSGTRLTVV.

This chain links TRBV20-1 with TRBJ1-2; 8 bases are a match to TRBD1. J lost 7 bases, V lost 4 bases, and 8 bases had no gene match. CDR3 length: 13 amino acids. Germline assignment: CDR1 DFQATT and CDR2 SNEGSKA (reference sequence). The CDR3, as DNA: TGCAGTGCTAATGACAGGGGTAGGGGTGGCTACACCTTC. This codes for CSANDRGRGGYTF.

The chain couples TRBV30 to TRBJ2-5; D perhaps matches TRBD2 (5 bases). V dropped 2 bases and J dropped 1 base, with 11 bases sitting between them. Germline assignment: CDR1 GTSNPN and CDR2 SVGIG (reference sequence). This CDR3 comprises 14 residues. The CDR3 nucleotides read TGTGCCTGGAGTAAGGGAGCGATCCAAGAGACCCAGTACTTC. Translated, it gives CAWSKGAIQETQYF.

The CDR3 DNA sequence: TGCGCCAGCAGCCAAGAGGGGGGTCCCTTCTACAATGAGCAGTTCTTC. Its protein is CASSQEGGPFYNEQFF. This chain uses TRBV4-1 with TRBJ2-1, with D possibly being TRBD2 (6 bases). V was shortened by 0 bases and J by 3 bases, with 12 bases between the two germline ends. There are 16 residues in the CDR3. CDR1 and CDR2 (germline): MGHRA, YSYEKL.

The sample holds one count of this clone. The chain uses TRBV19 and TRBJ1-2; D unresolved. With 2 bases removed from V and 7 bases from J, the gap between germline ends came to 20 bases. The CDR3 spans 16 residues. Looked up from germline, CDR1 is LNHDA and CDR2 is SQIVND (reference sequence). CDR3 sequence: CASSISGRDIRSGYTF. The CDR3 nucleotides read TGTGCCAGTAGTATAAGCGGTCGGGATATCAGGTCTGGCTACACCTTC.

This clone has just one count. This chain connects TRBV28 to TRBJ1-2; 7 bases are shared with TRBD1. The CDR3 has 13 amino acids. V trimming: 5 bases; J trimming: 4 bases; junction bases outside the gene matches: 4. Germline V gene lookup returns CDR1 MDHEN and CDR2 SYDVKM. CDR3: CASSPQGTYGYTF. The CDR3, as DNA: TGTGCCAGCAGTCCACAGGGGACCTATGGCTACACCTTC.

V usage is TRBV19 and J usage is TRBJ2-7; 9 nucleotides align to TRBD1. This CDR3 region has 13 residues. The V gene end was trimmed by 1 base and the J gene end by 7 bases; junction bases not matched to a gene: 2. Germline CDR1 and CDR2: LNHDA and SQIVND (reference sequence). CDR3 sequence (DNA): TGTGCCAGTAGTATAGGGACAGGGGTTGAGCAGTACTTC. Translating gives CASSIGTGVEQYF. Complete variable domain (other parts from reference TRBV19 and TRBJ2-7): DGGITQSPKYLFRKEGQNVTLSCEQNLNHDAMYWYRQDPGQGLRLIYYSQIVNDFQKGDIAEGYSVSREKKESFPLTVTSAQKNPTAFYLCASSIGTGVEQYFGPGTRLTVT.

The genes are TRBV4-1 and TRBJ1-4; 7 bases match TRBD1. Germline CDR1 is MGHRA and CDR2 is YSYEKL. The CDR3 is 14 residues long. V trimming: 9 bases; J trimming: 7 bases; junction bases outside the gene matches: 11. CDR3 in DNA: TGCGCCAGTCGTACTCCGGGACAGTCTGAAAAACTGTTTTTT. As protein: CASRTPGQSEKLFF.

This chain joins TRBV7-2 and TRBJ2-2; 10 nucleotides line up with TRBD2. With 4 bases clipped from V and 6 bases from J, the junction kept 8 bases outside the gene matches. The CDR3 extends over 16 amino acids. The germline V gene has CDR1 SGHTA and CDR2 FQGNSA. The CDR3 loop reads CASSYPSGSLPGELFF. The CDR3 coding sequence is TGTGCCAGCAGCTACCCTAGCGGGAGTCTGCCCGGGGAGCTGTTTTTT.

The rearrangement links TRBV4-3 to TRBJ2-1; 9 bases line up with TRBD2. Germline CDR1 and CDR2: LGHNA and YSLEER. The V gene end was trimmed by 0 bases and the J gene end by 1 base; junction bases not matched to a gene: 7. The CDR3 is made up of 18 amino acids. The CDR3 sequence: CASSQDLVAGGSYNEQFF. The DNA of the CDR3 is TGCGCCAGCAGCCAAGATCTGGTGGCGGGAGGGTCCTACAATGAGCAGTTCTTC.

This sequence joins TRBV11-2 and TRBJ2-7; no clear D. V dropped 3 bases and J dropped 0 bases, with 9 bases sitting between them. Germline values: CDR1 SGHAT, CDR2 FQNNGV. The CDR3 sequence is 14 residues long. The CDR3 sequence: CASSFRPRSYEQYF. The CDR3 region has the DNA TGTGCCAGCAGCTTCCGGCCTCGCTCCTACGAGCAGTACTTC.

J is TRBJ2-2 and V is TRBV5-6; D not certain. In germline, CDR1 is SGHDT, CDR2 YYEEEE. Between the trimmed V and J ends, which lost 3 bases and 6 bases, there was a span of 18 bases. The CDR3 is 16 amino acids. The CDR3 loop reads CASSSLARVAAGELFF. In DNA, the CDR3 is TGTGCCAGCAGCTCACTGGCACGTGTTGCTGCCGGGGAGCTGTTTTTT.

This rearrangement joins TRBV24-1 to TRBJ1-2, with TRBD1 matching 9 bases. After removal of 2 bases from V and 7 bases from J, the junction contained 10 bases not matched to a gene. The CDR3 totals 16 residues. Germline lookup yields CDR1 KGHDR and CDR2 SFDVKD. Written as DNA, the CDR3 is TGTGCCACCAGTGATTCTGGACAGGGGTATTTATCTGGCTACACCTTC. It encodes CATSDSGQGYLSGYTF.

This clone appeared a single time. J is TRBJ2-7 and V is TRBV29-1; 10 nucleotides align to TRBD2. Unmatched junction bases numbered 5, after V lost 6 bases and J lost 6 bases. The CDR3 loop spans 12 amino acids. Germline V lookup: CDR1 SQVTM, CDR2 ANQGSEA. The CDR3 DNA reads as TGCAGCGTCGCTAGCGGGAGTCGCGAGCAGTACTTC. Translating gives CSVASGSREQYF.

This chain links TRBV28 with TRBJ1-5, with D hard to call. V shed 7 bases and J shed 2 bases, with 12 bases lying between them. This CDR3 is 14 amino acids long. The germline V gene has CDR1 MDHEN and CDR2 SYDVKM. The CDR3 DNA reads as TGTGCCAGCAAGACGGGCGGGGGCAATCAGCCCCAGCATTTT. Its translation is CASKTGGGNQPQHF.

This sequence joins TRBV4-1 and TRBJ1-1; D is ambiguous. Germline V gene sequence: CDR1 MGHRA, CDR2 YSYEKL. V dropped 4 bases and J dropped 4 bases, with 13 bases sitting between them. CDR3 length: 14 amino acids. The CDR3 bases are TGCGCCAGCAGCCCGGACTCACGGACCACTGAAGCTTTCTTT. This encodes CASSPDSRTTEAFF.

The V call is TRBV7-6, the J call TRBJ2-1; 16 bases line up with TRBD2. The CDR3 consists of 16 residues. Germline V gene lookup returns CDR1 SGHVS and CDR2 FNYEAQ. V trimming: 5 bases; J trimming: 9 bases; junction bases outside the gene matches: 7. CDR3 nucleotide sequence: TGTGCCAGCAGCCAGGGACTAGCGGGAGGGCCAGTTGAGCAGTTCTTC. Its translation: CASSQGLAGGPVEQFF.

This clone was recorded a few times. The rearrangement links TRBV6-2 or TRBV6-3 to TRBJ2-2; D might be TRBD1 or TRBD2, each matching 6 bases. CDR3 length equals 15 residues. Germline CDR1 and CDR2: MNHEY and SVGEGT. V gave up 6 bases and J gave up 4 bases, with 15 bases separating them. The CDR3 region is CASSSGSGATGELFF. CDR3 nucleotides: TGTGCCAGCAGCTCTGGTTCGGGGGCCACCGGGGAGCTGTTTTTT.

V usage is TRBV28 and J usage is TRBJ1-2, with 9 bases identical to TRBD1. With V trimmed by 5 bases and J by 3 bases, 7 bases remained unmatched. Germline CDR1 MDHEN, CDR2 SYDVKM. CDR3 length equals 15 residues. CDR3 region: CASSPYRGLYYGYTF. DNA of the CDR3: TGTGCCAGCAGTCCGTACAGGGGGCTTTACTATGGCTACACCTTC.

On this clone: The sample contains more than one DNA sequence encoding this CDR3. The rearrangement joins TRBV2 to TRBJ1-1, with a weak D call TRBD1 (5 bases). V lost 5 bases and J 3 bases, leaving 16 bases between the germline ends. This CDR3 contains 15 residues. Germline CDR1 is SNHLY and CDR2 is FYNNEI. The CDR3, as DNA: TGTGCCAGCAGTCCAACAGGTTACGAGGACACTGAAGCTTTCTTT. It yields the protein CASSPTGYEDTEAFF. The full variable domain, completed using reference TRBV2 and TRBJ1-1, is EPEVTQTPSHQVTQMGQEVILRCVPISNHLYFYWYRQILGQKVEFLVSFYNNEISEKSEIFDDQFSVERPDGSNFTLKIRSTKLEDSAMYFCASSPTGYEDTEAFFGQGTRLTVV.

This chain connects TRBV19 to TRBJ1-4; D unresolved. Deletions cut 3 bases from V and 5 bases from J, with 7 bases between. CDR3 length equals 13 residues. Germline CDR1 LNHDA, CDR2 SQIVND (reference sequence). In nucleotides, the CDR3 is TGTGCCAGTAGTATCTATGTAAATGAAAAACTGTTTTTT. Protein product: CASSIYVNEKLFF. The full variable domain, its missing parts supplied by reference TRBV19 and TRBJ1-4, is DGGITQSPKYLFRKEGQNVTLSCEQNLNHDAMYWYRQDPGQGLRLIYYSQIVNDFQKGDIAEGYSVSREKKESFPLTVTSAQKNPTAFYLCASSIYVNEKLFFGSGTQLSVL.

This chain links TRBV15 with TRBJ2-1, with D perhaps matching TRBD2 (5 bases). Trimming took off 7 bases at V and 1 base at J, with 17 bases between the two ends. Germline V lookup: CDR1 LNHNV, CDR2 YYDKDF (reference sequence). The CDR3 is 16 amino acids. DNA of the CDR3: TGTGCCACCACCAACAATCCCCAGCGGTCCTACAATGAGCAGTTCTTC. As protein: CATTNNPQRSYNEQFF.

CDR3 sequence: CASTPRRRAEAFF. Here the CDR3 DNA reads TGTGCCAGCACCCCCCGAAGGCGGGCTGAAGCTTTCTTT. The chain joins TRBV12-3 or TRBV12-4 to TRBJ1-1; no firm D call. Trimming removed 7 bases at V and 6 bases at J, with 15 bases between. CDR3 length: 13 residues.

The chain links TRBV3-1 (or the pseudogene TRBV3-2) to TRBJ2-7, with D perhaps assigned TRBD1 or TRBD2 (5 bases each). CDR1 is LGHDT, CDR2 YNNKEL, per germline (reference sequence). V lost 4 bases and J lost 6, with 13 bases in between. The CDR3 extends over 13 amino acids. The CDR3 spells CASSRDVRPEQYF. The CDR3 region has the DNA TGTGCCAGCAGCCGGGACGTGAGACCCGAGCAGTACTTC.

The chain carries TRBV4-1 and TRBJ2-3; D gene uncertain. Trimming removed 1 base at V and 4 bases at J, with 6 bases between. The CDR3 is 13 residues long. CDR1 and CDR2 from the germline V gene are MGHRA and YSYEKL. CDR3 in amino acids: CASSQVQSDTQYF. DNA of the CDR3: TGCGCCAGCAGCCAAGTTCAATCAGATACGCAGTATTTT.

The DNA of the CDR3 is TGTGCCAGCAGCCCTTCAGGGTTCCAGCCCCAGCATTTT. This translates into CASSPSGFQPQHF. This chain joins TRBV7-2 and TRBJ1-5, with D possibly matching TRBD1 (5 bases). CDR1 SGHTA and CDR2 FQGNSA come from the germline V gene. V dropped 5 bases and J dropped 7 bases, with 12 bases sitting between them. The CDR3 covers 13 residues.